The 12 T cell receptor beta chains below come from one sample, sequenced in a study of blood T cell repertoires in COVID-19. Profiling relied on immunoSEQ multiplex PCR, and the TCRdb table lists in-frame clones only, not all of them. Seen here are 55,000 or so clones, roughly 80% observed once, and the top ten hold approximately 5.9%. The sequenced material came from peripheral blood. The receptors shown here come from a human donor in a cohort sampled during active or convalescent COVID-19.

The V gene is TRBV6-2 or TRBV6-3, the J gene TRBJ2-1; 8 bases agree with TRBD2. Germline values: CDR1 MNHEY, CDR2 SVGEGT. V trimming: 2 bases; J trimming: 0 bases; junction bases outside the gene matches: 3. The CDR3 runs 16 residues. CDR3 protein: CASSYQRGISYNEQFF. Here the CDR3 DNA reads TGTGCCAGCAGTTACCAGCGGGGGATCTCCTACAATGAGCAGTTCTTC.

The V and J genes are TRBV4-3 and TRBJ1-3; D remains ambiguous. CDR3 length: 16 residues. Per germline, CDR1 LGHNA and CDR2 YSLEER. Trimming pared 0 bases from V and 0 bases from J, leaving 9 bases between. The CDR3 nucleotides read TGCGCCAGCAGCCAAGAGTATACAGTCTCTGGAAACACCATATATTTT. This translates into CASSQEYTVSGNTIYF.

The V gene is TRBV6-2 or TRBV6-3, the J gene TRBJ2-2, with 9 nucleotides matching TRBD2. There are 15 residues in the CDR3. V lost 2 bases, J lost 5 bases, and 3 bases stayed unmatched. Germline V lookup: CDR1 MNHEY, CDR2 SVGEGT. CDR3 region: CASSYAGGRTGELFF. In nucleotides, the CDR3 is TGTGCCAGCAGTTACGCGGGGGGGAGGACCGGGGAGCTGTTTTTT.

Here the CDR3 reads CASSPRGGTDTQYF. DNA of the CDR3: TGTGCCAGTAGTCCCCGGGGGGGGACAGATACGCAGTATTTT. This rearrangement joins TRBV19 to TRBJ2-3; 8 bases line up with TRBD2. Looked up from germline, CDR1 is LNHDA and CDR2 is SQIVND (reference sequence). The CDR3 has 14 residues. V lost 5 bases and J lost 3; bases outside the gene matches: 4.

This chain uses TRBV12-2 with TRBJ1-5. TRBV12-2 is given as a pseudogene. The CDR3 runs to 20 residues. CDR3 region: CASRLGGLGGGQRGNQPQHF. CDR3 nucleotides: TGTGCAAGTCGCTTAGGAGGACTTGGCGGCGGTCAAAGAGGCAATCAGCCCCAGCATTTT.

The chain joins TRBV11-2 to TRBJ1-6; D uncertain. The CDR3 runs 15 residues. The germline V and J ends were trimmed by 4 bases and 6 bases, with 13 bases remaining between them. Germline V gene sequence: CDR1 SGHAT, CDR2 FQNNGV. CDR3 sequence reads: CASSSPSGVNSPLHF. CDR3 sequence (DNA): TGTGCCAGCAGCTCCCCCTCCGGGGTTAATTCACCCCTCCACTTT. Combining the CDR3 with reference TRBV11-2 and TRBJ1-6 gives the whole variable domain EAGVAQSPRYKIIEKRQSVAFWCNPISGHATLYWYQQILGQGPKLLIQFQNNGVVDDSQLPKDRFSAERLKGVDSTLKIQPAKLEDSAVYLCASSSPSGVNSPLHFGNGTRLTVT.

The CDR3 protein is CASSLGGTTNYGYTF. The CDR3 region has the DNA TGTGCCAGCAGCTTAGGGGGGACAACTAACTATGGCTACACCTTC. The V gene is TRBV13, the J gene TRBJ1-2, with TRBD1 as a possible D gene (6 bases). Trimming stripped 0 bases from V and 0 bases from J, with 8 bases between. CDR1 is PRHDT and CDR2 is FYEKMQ in the germline V gene (reference sequence). This CDR3 contains 15 residues.

J is TRBJ2-1 and V is TRBV11-2, with 10 bases aligning to TRBD1. Germline lookup yields CDR1 SGHAT and CDR2 FQNNGV. The trim removed 4 bases at V and 1 base at J, leaving 4 bases unmatched. The CDR3 is 16 amino acids. The DNA of the CDR3 is TGTGCCAGCAGCTCCAGACAGGGGGCGTCCTACAATGAGCAGTTCTTC. Translation: CASSSRQGASYNEQFF. The variable domain in full, with the rest retrieved from reference TRBV11-2 and TRBJ2-1, is EAGVAQSPRYKIIEKRQSVAFWCNPISGHATLYWYQQILGQGPKLLIQFQNNGVVDDSQLPKDRFSAERLKGVDSTLKIQPAKLEDSAVYLCASSSRQGASYNEQFFGPGTRLTVL.

This clone has a single count. This sequence joins TRBV6-2 or TRBV6-3 and TRBJ1-2; D may be TRBD1 (6 bases). The CDR3 runs 13 residues. V was cut by 2 bases and J by 7 bases, with 11 bases left in between. From germline, CDR1 is MNHEY and CDR2 SVGEGT. This chain's CDR3 is CASSYVGAGGYTF. The CDR3 DNA reads as TGTGCCAGCAGTTACGTGGGGGCCGGTGGCTACACCTTC.

This clone was detected only once. CDR3 amino acids: CASSRGVREKLFF. CDR3 DNA sequence: TGTGCCAGCAGCAGGGGTGTTCGTGAAAAACTGTTTTTT. The V and J genes are TRBV6-5 and TRBJ1-4; D possibly corresponds to TRBD1 (6 bases). The CDR3 length is 13 residues. The germline V gene has CDR1 MNHEY and CDR2 SVGAGI. Trimming pared 6 bases from V and 7 bases from J, leaving 12 bases between.

The rearrangement links TRBV13 to TRBJ1-2; TRBD1 matches 7 bases. Germline CDR1 is PRHDT and CDR2 is FYEKMQ (reference sequence). The junction had 10 bases not matched to a gene; V was cut back by 2 bases and J by 7 bases. The CDR3 is 15 amino acids. This CDR3 is CASSLPDRAWGGYTF. CDR3 sequence (DNA): TGTGCCAGCAGCTTACCCGACAGGGCCTGGGGTGGCTACACCTTC.

This rearrangement joins TRBV5-8 to TRBJ1-1; D unresolved. The CDR3 spans 14 residues. Trimming took 0 bases from V and 0 from J, leaving 6 bases between them. CDR1 is SGHTS, CDR2 YDEGEE, per germline. This CDR3 reads CASSLGHVNTEAFF. In nucleotides, the CDR3 is TGTGCCAGCAGCTTGGGGCACGTGAACACTGAAGCTTTCTTT.